This T cell receptor beta chain was observed in a study of glioma-infiltrating T cells after dendritic cell vaccination. This CDR3 is built from 15 residues. Germline loops: CDR1 SGHRS, CDR2 YFSETQ. V shed 5 bases and J shed 0 bases, with 11 bases lying between them. Time point meaning: after dendritic cell vaccination, including at tumor progression/relapse. Data came from immunoSEQ multiplex PCR; TCRdb stores just in-frame clones and leaves some out. This repertoire shows about 50,000 clones, around nine tenths found once; its top ten account for 5% to 6%. V usage is TRBV5-1 and J usage is TRBJ2-2, with D tentatively TRBD2 (6 bases). The sample was blood, taken after dendritic cell vaccination. The receptor was isolated from a human donor with glioblastoma. CDR3 in DNA: TGCGCCAGCAGTCTCCGGGACTCGAACACCGGGGAGCTGTTTTTT. Residues: CASSLRDSNTGELFF. Looking up the rest from reference TRBV5-1 and TRBJ2-2 gives the full variable domain: KAGVTQTPRYLIKTRGQQVTLSCSPISGHRSVSWYQQTPGQGLQFLFEYFSETQRNKGNFPGRFSGRQFSNSRSEMNVSTLELGDSALYLCASSLRDSNTGELFFGEGSRLTVL.